Described below is a single TCR beta chain sequence and its context. The CDR3 runs to 17 residues. J gave up 5 bases and V 2 bases, and 10 bases lay outside the gene matches. Germline assignment: CDR1 SEHNR and CDR2 FQNEAQ (reference sequence). The record originates from a study of cytotoxic CD8 clonotypes in ibrutinib-treated CLL. TCRdb's table, derived via immunoSEQ multiplex PCR, lists solely in-frame clones and lacks some. Of more than 200,000 clones in the sample, 75% to 80% are singletons; the top ten hold over 9.5%. The gene calls are TRBV7-9 and TRBJ2-3, with 10 bases matching TRBD2. Source: PBMCs, taken after 12 months of ibrutinib treatment. This sequence originates from a human donor with chronic lymphocytic leukemia. The CDR3 protein is CASSLLGLAETGDTQYF. The CDR3 nucleotides are TGTGCCAGCAGCTTACTAGGACTAGCGGAAACGGGAGATACGCAGTATTTT.